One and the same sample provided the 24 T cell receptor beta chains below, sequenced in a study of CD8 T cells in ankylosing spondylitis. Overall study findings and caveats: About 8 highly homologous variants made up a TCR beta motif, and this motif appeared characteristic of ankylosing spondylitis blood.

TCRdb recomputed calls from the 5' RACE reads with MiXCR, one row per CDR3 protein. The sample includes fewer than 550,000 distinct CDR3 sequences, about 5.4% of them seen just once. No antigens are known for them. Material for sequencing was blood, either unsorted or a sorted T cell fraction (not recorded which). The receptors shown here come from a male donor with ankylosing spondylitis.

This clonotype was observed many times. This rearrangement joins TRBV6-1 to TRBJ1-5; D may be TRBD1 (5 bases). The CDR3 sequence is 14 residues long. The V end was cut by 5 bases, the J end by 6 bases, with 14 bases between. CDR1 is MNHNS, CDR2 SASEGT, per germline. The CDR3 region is CASSHRSQGQPQHF. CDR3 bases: TGTGCCAGCAGTCATAGGAGCCAGGGTCAGCCCCAGCATTTT.

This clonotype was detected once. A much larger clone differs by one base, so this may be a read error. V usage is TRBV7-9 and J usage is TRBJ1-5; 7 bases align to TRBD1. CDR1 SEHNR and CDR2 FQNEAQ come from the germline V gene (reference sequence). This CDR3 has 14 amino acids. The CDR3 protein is CVSSSSTGEQPQHF. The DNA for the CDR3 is TGTGTCAGCAGCTCCTCAACAGGGGAGCAGCCCCAGCATTTT.

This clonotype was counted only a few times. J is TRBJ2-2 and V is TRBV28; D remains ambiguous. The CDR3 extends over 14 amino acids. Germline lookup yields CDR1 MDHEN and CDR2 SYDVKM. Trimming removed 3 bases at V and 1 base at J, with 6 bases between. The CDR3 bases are TGTGCCAGCAGTTTGTGGCAGAACACCGGGGAGCTGTTTTTT. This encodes CASSLWQNTGELFF.

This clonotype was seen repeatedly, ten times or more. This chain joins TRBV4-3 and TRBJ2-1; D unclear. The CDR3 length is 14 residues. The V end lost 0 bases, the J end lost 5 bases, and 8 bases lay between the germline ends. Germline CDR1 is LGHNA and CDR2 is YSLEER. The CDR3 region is CASSQDLSNNEQFF. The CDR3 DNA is TGCGCCAGCAGCCAAGACCTTTCCAACAATGAGCAGTTCTTC.

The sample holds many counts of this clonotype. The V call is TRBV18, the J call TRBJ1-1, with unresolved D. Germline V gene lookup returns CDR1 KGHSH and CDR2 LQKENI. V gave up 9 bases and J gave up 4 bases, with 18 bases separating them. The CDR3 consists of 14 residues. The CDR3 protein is CARLTEGLGTEAFF. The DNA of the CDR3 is TGTGCCAGGCTTACGGAGGGCCTGGGCACTGAAGCTTTCTTT. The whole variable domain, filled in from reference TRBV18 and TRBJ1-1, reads NAGVMQNPRHLVRRRGQEARLRCSPMKGHSHVYWYRQLPEEGLKFMVYLQKENIIDESGMPKERFSAEFPKEGPSILRIQQVVRGDSAAYFCARLTEGLGTEAFFGQGTRLTVV.

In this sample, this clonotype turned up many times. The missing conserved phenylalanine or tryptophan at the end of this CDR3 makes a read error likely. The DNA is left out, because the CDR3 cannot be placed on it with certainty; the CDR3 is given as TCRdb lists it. The CDR3 region is CASSSLDH. The chain has TRBV12-3 or TRBV12-4 and TRBJ2-1; the table's D call of TRBD2 was not tested on the DNA. With termini counted, the CDR3 has 8 amino acids.

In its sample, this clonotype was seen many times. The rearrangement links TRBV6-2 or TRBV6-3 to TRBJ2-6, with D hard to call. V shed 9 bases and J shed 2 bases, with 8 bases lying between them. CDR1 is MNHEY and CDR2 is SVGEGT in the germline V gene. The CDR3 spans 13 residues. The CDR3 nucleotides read TGTGCCAGTCATTTTACTGGGGCCAACGTCCTGACTTTC. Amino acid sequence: CASHFTGANVLTF.

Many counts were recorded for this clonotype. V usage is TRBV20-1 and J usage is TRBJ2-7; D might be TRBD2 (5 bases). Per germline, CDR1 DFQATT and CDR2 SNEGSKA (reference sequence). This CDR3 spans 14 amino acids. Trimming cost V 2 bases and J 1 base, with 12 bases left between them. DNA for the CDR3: TGCAGTGCTAGACCGAGGTCGGGATCCTACGAGCAGTACTTC. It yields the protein CSARPRSGSYEQYF.

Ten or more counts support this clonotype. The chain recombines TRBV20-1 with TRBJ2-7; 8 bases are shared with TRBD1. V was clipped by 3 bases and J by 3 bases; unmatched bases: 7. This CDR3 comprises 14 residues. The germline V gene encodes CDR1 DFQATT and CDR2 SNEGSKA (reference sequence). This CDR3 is CSAREGQVLYEQYF. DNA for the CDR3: TGCAGTGCTAGGGAGGGACAGGTCCTCTACGAGCAGTACTTC.

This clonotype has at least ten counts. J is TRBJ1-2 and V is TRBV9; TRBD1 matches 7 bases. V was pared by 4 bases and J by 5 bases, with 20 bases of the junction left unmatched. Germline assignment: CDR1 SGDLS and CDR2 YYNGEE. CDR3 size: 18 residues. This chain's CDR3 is CASSTQVGPRQGGYGYTF. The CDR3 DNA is TGTGCCAGCAGCACCCAGGTGGGCCCGAGACAGGGAGGGTATGGCTACACCTTC. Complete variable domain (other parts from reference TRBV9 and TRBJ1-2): DSGVTQTPKHLITATGQRVTLRCSPRSGDLSVYWYQQSLDQGLQFLIQYYNGEERAKGNILERFSAQQFPDLHSELNLSSLELGDSALYFCASSTQVGPRQGGYGYTFGSGTRLTVV.

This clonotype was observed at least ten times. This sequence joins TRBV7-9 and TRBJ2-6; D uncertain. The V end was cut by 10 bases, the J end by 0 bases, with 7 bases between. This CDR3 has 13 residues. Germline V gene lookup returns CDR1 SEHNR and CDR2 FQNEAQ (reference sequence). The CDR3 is CATPFSGANVLTF. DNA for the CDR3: TGTGCCACTCCCTTCTCTGGGGCCAACGTCCTGACTTTC.

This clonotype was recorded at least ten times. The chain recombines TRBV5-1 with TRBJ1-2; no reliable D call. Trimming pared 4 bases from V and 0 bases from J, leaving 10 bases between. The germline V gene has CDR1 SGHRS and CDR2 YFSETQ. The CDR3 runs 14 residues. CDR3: CASSQDPANYGYTF. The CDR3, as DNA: TGCGCCAGCAGCCAGGACCCTGCTAACTATGGCTACACCTTC.

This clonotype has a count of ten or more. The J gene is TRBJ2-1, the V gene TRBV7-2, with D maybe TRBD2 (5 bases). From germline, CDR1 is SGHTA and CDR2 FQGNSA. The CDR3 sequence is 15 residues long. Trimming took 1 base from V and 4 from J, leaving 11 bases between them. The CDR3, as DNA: TGTGCCAGCAGCTTAGACGGGATGAATTACAATGAGCAGTTCTTC. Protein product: CASSLDGMNYNEQFF.

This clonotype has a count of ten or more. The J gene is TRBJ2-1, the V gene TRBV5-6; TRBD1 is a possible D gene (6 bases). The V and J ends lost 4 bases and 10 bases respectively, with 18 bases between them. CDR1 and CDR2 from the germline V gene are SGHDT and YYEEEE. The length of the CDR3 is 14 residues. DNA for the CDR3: TGTGCCAGCAGCCCCGGACAGAGAATTAAGGAGCAGTTCTTC. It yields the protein CASSPGQRIKEQFF. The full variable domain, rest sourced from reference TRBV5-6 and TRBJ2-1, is DAGVTQSPTHLIKTRGQQVTLRCSPKSGHDTVSWYQQALGQGPQFIFQYYEEEERQRGNFPDRFSGHQFPNYSSELNVNALLLGDSALYLCASSPGQRIKEQFFGPGTRLTVL.

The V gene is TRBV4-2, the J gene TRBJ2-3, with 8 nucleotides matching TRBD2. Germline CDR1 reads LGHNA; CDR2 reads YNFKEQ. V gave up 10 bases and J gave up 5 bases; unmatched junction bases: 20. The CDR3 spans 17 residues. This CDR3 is CAMGLGLISGRGDTQYF. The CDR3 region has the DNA TGTGCCATGGGCCTTGGGCTCATCAGCGGGAGAGGAGATACGCAGTATTTT.

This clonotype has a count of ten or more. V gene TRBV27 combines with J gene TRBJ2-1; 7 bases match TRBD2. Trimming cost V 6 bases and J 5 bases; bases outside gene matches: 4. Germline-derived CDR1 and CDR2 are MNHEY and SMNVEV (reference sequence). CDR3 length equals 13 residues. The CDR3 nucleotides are TGTGCCAGCAGAAGCGGGGTCCACAATGAGCAGTTCTTC. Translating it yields CASRSGVHNEQFF.

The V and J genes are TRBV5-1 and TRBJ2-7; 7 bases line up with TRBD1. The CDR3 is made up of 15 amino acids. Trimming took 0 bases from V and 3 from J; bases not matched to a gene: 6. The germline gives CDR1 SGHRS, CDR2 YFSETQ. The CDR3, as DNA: TGCGCCAGCAGCTTGGCCAGGGGGAGATACTACGAGCAGTACTTC. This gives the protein CASSLARGRYYEQYF. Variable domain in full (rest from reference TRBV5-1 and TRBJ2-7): KAGVTQTPRYLIKTRGQQVTLSCSPISGHRSVSWYQQTPGQGLQFLFEYFSETQRNKGNFPGRFSGRQFSNSRSEMNVSTLELGDSALYLCASSLARGRYYEQYFGPGTRLTVT.

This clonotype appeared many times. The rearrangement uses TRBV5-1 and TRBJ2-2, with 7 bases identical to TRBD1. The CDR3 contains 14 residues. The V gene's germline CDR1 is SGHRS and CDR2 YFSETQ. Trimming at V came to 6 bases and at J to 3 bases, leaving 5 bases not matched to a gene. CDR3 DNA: TGCGCCAGCAACGACAGGGTCGACACCGGGGAGCTGTTTTTT. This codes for CASNDRVDTGELFF.

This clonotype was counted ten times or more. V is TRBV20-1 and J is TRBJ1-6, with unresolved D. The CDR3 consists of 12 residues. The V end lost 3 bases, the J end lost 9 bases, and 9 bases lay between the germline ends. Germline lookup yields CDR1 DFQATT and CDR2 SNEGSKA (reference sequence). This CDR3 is CSASDLISPLHF. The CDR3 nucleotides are TGCAGTGCTAGCGATTTAATTTCACCCCTCCACTTT.

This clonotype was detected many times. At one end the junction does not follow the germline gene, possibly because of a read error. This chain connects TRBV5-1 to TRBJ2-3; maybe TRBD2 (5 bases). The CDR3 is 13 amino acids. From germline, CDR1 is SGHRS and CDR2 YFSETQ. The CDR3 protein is CASSSGSTDTQYF. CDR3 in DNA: TGTGCCAGCAGCTCGGGAAGCACAGATACGCAGTATTTT.

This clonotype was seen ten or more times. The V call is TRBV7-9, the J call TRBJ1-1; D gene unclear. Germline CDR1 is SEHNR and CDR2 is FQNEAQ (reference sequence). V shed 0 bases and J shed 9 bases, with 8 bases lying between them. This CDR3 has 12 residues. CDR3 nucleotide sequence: TGTGCCAGCAGCTTAGCTCCGGGCCAAGCTTTCTTT. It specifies CASSLAPGQAFF. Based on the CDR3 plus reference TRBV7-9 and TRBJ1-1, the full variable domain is DTGVSQNPRHKITKRGQNVTFRCDPISEHNRLYWYRQTLGQGPEFLTYFQNEAQLEKSRLLSDRFSAERPKGSFSTLEIQRTEQGDSAMYLCASSLAPGQAFFGQGTRLTVV.

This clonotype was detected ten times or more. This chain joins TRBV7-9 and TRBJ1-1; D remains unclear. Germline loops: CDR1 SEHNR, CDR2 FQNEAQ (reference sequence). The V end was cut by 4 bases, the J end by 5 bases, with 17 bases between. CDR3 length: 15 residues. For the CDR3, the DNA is TGTGCCAGCAGCTATGGGTGGAGTTTAGAGACTGAAGCTTTCTTT. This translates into CASSYGWSLETEAFF.

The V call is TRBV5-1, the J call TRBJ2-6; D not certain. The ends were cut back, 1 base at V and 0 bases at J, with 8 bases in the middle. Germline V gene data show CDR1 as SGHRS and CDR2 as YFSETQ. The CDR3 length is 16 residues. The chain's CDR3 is CASSLQPHSGANVLTF. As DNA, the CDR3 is TGCGCCAGCAGCTTGCAACCGCACTCTGGGGCCAACGTCCTGACTTTC.

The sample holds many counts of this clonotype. The CDR3 reads CASSYHGNTFGNTIYF. CDR3 nucleotides: TGTGCCAGCAGTTACCATGGCAACACCTTTGGAAACACCATATATTTT. The chain joins TRBV6-5 to TRBJ1-3; D gene ambiguous. V lost 2 bases, J lost 3 bases, and 14 bases lay in between. This CDR3 region has 16 residues. Germline V gene data show CDR1 as MNHEY and CDR2 as SVGAGI.